A single sample gave rise to the 4 T cell receptor beta chains below, sequenced in a study of blood T cell repertoires in COVID-19. The method was immunoSEQ multiplex PCR; TCRdb's version includes in-frame clones alone and lacks a portion of them. This table has about 21,000 clones, about three quarters appearing once. The specimen was peripheral blood. These receptor sequences come from a man aged 60 to 69 with active COVID-19.

The chain combines TRBV19 with TRBJ2-5, with TRBD1 as a possible D gene (5 bases). The length of the CDR3 is 12 residues. The ends were cut back, 9 bases at V and 5 bases at J, with 13 bases in the middle. The germline V gene encodes CDR1 LNHDA and CDR2 SQIVND (reference sequence). The CDR3 region has the DNA TGTGCCAGCCGACAGTCCGGGGAGACCCAGTACTTC. This encodes CASRQSGETQYF.

This clone is classed as medium-sized (0.01 to 0.1%). The CDR3 region has the DNA TGTGCCACCAGTGATGATGACAGGGCGGGGCGGCCCCAGCATTTT. Amino acid sequence: CATSDDDRAGRPQHF. V and J are TRBV24-1 and TRBJ1-5; 7 positions match TRBD1. The CDR3 totals 15 residues. Trimming at V came to 3 bases and at J to 9 bases, leaving 10 bases not matched to a gene. CDR1 is KGHDR, CDR2 SFDVKD, per germline.

In this sample, this clone turned up once. The rearrangement uses TRBV11-3 and TRBJ1-2; unclear D gene. V shed 1 base and J shed 2 bases, with 5 bases lying between them. The CDR3 loop spans 13 amino acids. CDR1 and CDR2 from the germline V gene are SGHNT and YENEEA. The CDR3 is CASSLAQNYGYTF. The CDR3 region has the DNA TGTGCCAGCAGCTTAGCTCAGAACTATGGCTACACCTTC. Together with reference TRBV11-3 and TRBJ1-2, the CDR3 gives the full variable domain: EAGVVQSPRYKIIEKKQPVAFWCNPISGHNTLYWYLQNLGQGPELLIRYENEEAVDDSQLPKDRFSAERLKGVDSTLKIQPAELGDSAVYLCASSLAQNYGYTFGSGTRLTVV.

This clone appeared a single time. J is TRBJ2-5 and V is TRBV7-6; 13 bases line up with TRBD2. The V gene end was trimmed by 5 bases and the J gene end by 2 bases; junction bases not matched to a gene: 2. Germline values: CDR1 SGHVS, CDR2 FNYEAQ. The length of the CDR3 is 15 residues. The CDR3 nucleotides are TGTGCCAGCAGCCGGGGACTAGCGGGGCAAGAGACCCAGTACTTC. It yields the protein CASSRGLAGQETQYF.